Listed here are 26 T cell receptor beta chains from one sample, sequenced in a study of blood T cell repertoires in COVID-19. Some clones are missing from TCRdb's copy, which holds only in-frame ones; the method was immunoSEQ multiplex PCR. The sample carries hundreds of thousands of clones, about 85% recorded once. The source material was PBMCs or T cells enriched from blood (not recorded which). These TCRs come from a woman between 18 and 30 years old with acute COVID-19.

The V call is TRBV28, the J call TRBJ1-2, with TRBD1 identical over 7 bases. The CDR3 is 15 amino acids. The J segment lost 2 bases and the V segment lost 5 bases, leaving 8 bases of the junction unmatched. From germline, CDR1 is MDHEN and CDR2 SYDVKM. The CDR3 bases are TGTGCCAGCAGTAGCTGGACAGGAAAAAACTATGGCTACACCTTC. Its translation is CASSSWTGKNYGYTF.

This clone was recorded only once. The rearrangement links TRBV19 to TRBJ2-7, with 7 bases that match TRBD2. Germline values: CDR1 LNHDA, CDR2 SQIVND (reference sequence). CDR3 length: 15 amino acids. After removal of 6 bases from V and 2 bases from J, the junction contained 10 bases not matched to a gene. The CDR3 DNA sequence: TGTGCCAGTAGCGAGTGGGCCAGCGGGACCTACGAGCAGTACTTC. Residues: CASSEWASGTYEQYF.

The chain is built from TRBV19 and TRBJ2-5, with 9 bases matching TRBD1. The CDR3 loop spans 13 amino acids. Trimming removed 6 bases from V and 3 bases from J; junction bases left unmatched: 2. Looked up from germline, CDR1 is LNHDA and CDR2 is SQIVND (reference sequence). The CDR3 bases are TGTGCCAGTAGGAGGACAGGGGAAGAGACCCAGTACTTC. It translates to CASRRTGEETQYF.

V gene TRBV27 combines with J gene TRBJ2-7, with 11 positions matching TRBD2. This CDR3 spans 20 amino acids. Germline CDR1 MNHEY, CDR2 SMNVEV (reference sequence). Unmatched junction bases numbered 18, after V lost 3 bases and J lost 2 bases. CDR3 residues: CASSFDPGTSGGNPPYEQYF. The CDR3 DNA reads TGTGCCAGCAGTTTCGACCCCGGCACTAGCGGGGGAAATCCCCCCTACGAGCAGTACTTC.

The rearrangement links TRBV7-9 to TRBJ1-1; D not resolved. There are 15 residues in the CDR3. The germline gives CDR1 SEHNR, CDR2 FQNEAQ (reference sequence). V dropped 4 bases and J dropped 1 base, with 13 bases sitting between them. The CDR3 loop is CASSSLTTTNTEAFF. The CDR3 DNA reads TGTGCCAGCAGCTCATTGACAACCACGAACACTGAAGCTTTCTTT.

This clone was seen just once. CDR3 protein: CASTTGLGTEAFF. CDR3 sequence (DNA): TGTGCCAGTACTACAGGCCTGGGGACTGAAGCTTTCTTT. The chain employs TRBV19 and TRBJ1-1; maybe TRBD1 (5 bases). The CDR3 is 13 amino acids. Trimming shortened V by 7 bases and J by 5 bases, and 14 bases separated the two germline ends. Germline loops: CDR1 LNHDA, CDR2 SQIVND (reference sequence). The full variable domain, completed using reference TRBV19 and TRBJ1-1, is DGGITQSPKYLFRKEGQNVTLSCEQNLNHDAMYWYRQDPGQGLRLIYYSQIVNDFQKGDIAEGYSVSREKKESFPLTVTSAQKNPTAFYLCASTTGLGTEAFFGQGTRLTVV.

The genes are TRBV6-1 and TRBJ2-1; 9 bases are shared with TRBD2. Germline values: CDR1 MNHNS, CDR2 SASEGT. V lost 1 base and J lost 2; bases outside the gene matches: 3. The CDR3 extends over 16 amino acids. CDR3 in DNA: TGTGCCAGCAGTGAAGTGGGCGGGAGGGCCTACAATGAGCAGTTCTTC. Encoded protein: CASSEVGGRAYNEQFF.

This clone was seen just once. The genes are TRBV30 and TRBJ2-7; TRBD1 matches at 7 bases. The V gene's germline CDR1 is GTSNPN and CDR2 SVGIG (reference sequence). J lost 1 base, V lost 3 bases, and 3 bases had no gene match. The CDR3 contains 13 residues. The DNA of the CDR3 is TGTGCCTGGAGCGGACAGGTTTCCTACGAGCAGTACTTC. It translates to CAWSGQVSYEQYF.

The table lists this clone with a count of one. The chain combines TRBV9 with TRBJ2-7, with TRBD1 as a possible D gene (5 bases). Germline assignment: CDR1 SGDLS and CDR2 YYNGEE. The CDR3 extends over 15 amino acids. Deletions cut 3 bases from V and 0 bases from J, with 13 bases between. In nucleotides, the CDR3 is TGTGCCAGCAGCGAAACAGGAGACAGCTCCTACGAGCAGTACTTC. Protein sequence: CASSETGDSSYEQYF.

The rearrangement joins TRBV11-3 to TRBJ2-2; a weak D match, TRBD2 (6 bases). Germline values: CDR1 SGHNT, CDR2 YENEEA. The length of the CDR3 is 16 residues. Trimming pared 5 bases from V and 6 bases from J, leaving 19 bases between. The CDR3 sequence: CASSRPGAGGPGELFF. The CDR3, as DNA: TGTGCCAGCAGCCGCCCTGGCGCCGGGGGTCCCGGGGAGCTGTTTTTT.

The V and J genes are TRBV9 and TRBJ2-7, with TRBD1 as a possible D gene (6 bases). CDR3 length: 14 amino acids. Looked up from germline, CDR1 is SGDLS and CDR2 is YYNGEE. Between the trimmed V and J ends, which lost 0 bases and 4 bases, there was a span of 11 bases. The CDR3 is CASSVGNREYEQYF. CDR3 nucleotides: TGTGCCAGCAGCGTAGGTAACAGGGAATACGAGCAGTACTTC. The complete variable domain, with remaining parts taken from reference TRBV9 and TRBJ2-7, reads DSGVTQTPKHLITATGQRVTLRCSPRSGDLSVYWYQQSLDQGLQFLIQYYNGEERAKGNILERFSAQQFPDLHSELNLSSLELGDSALYFCASSVGNREYEQYFGPGTRLTVT.

This chain uses TRBV4-1 with TRBJ2-3; 12 bases line up with TRBD2. There are 19 residues in the CDR3. Germline trimming cut 0 bases from V and 3 bases from J; bases unmatched to any gene: 10. Germline V gives CDR1 MGHRA, CDR2 YSYEKL. The CDR3 nucleotides read TGCGCCAGCAGCCAAGACGTCGGGCGACTAGCGGGAGTGACAGATACGCAGTATTTT. Translating it yields CASSQDVGRLAGVTDTQYF.

This clone was seen a handful of times. The chain recombines TRBV18 with TRBJ2-7; D gene ambiguous. This CDR3 is 12 amino acids long. Between the trimmed V and J ends, which lost 2 bases and 2 bases, there was a span of 4 bases. From germline, CDR1 is KGHSH and CDR2 LQKENI. CDR3 protein: CASSPDTYEQYF. CDR3 DNA: TGTGCCAGCTCACCAGACACCTACGAGCAGTACTTC.

V is TRBV11-3 and J is TRBJ2-2; perhaps TRBD1 as D (6 bases). The CDR3 has 14 amino acids. Germline loops: CDR1 SGHNT, CDR2 YENEEA. The germline V and J ends were trimmed by 4 bases and 6 bases, with 12 bases remaining between them. As DNA, the CDR3 is TGTGCCAGCAGCTACAGCTCAGGGGCCGGGGAGCTGTTTTTT. This sequence encodes CASSYSSGAGELFF.

This clone was seen just once. V is TRBV24-1 and J is TRBJ2-5; D perhaps matches TRBD2 (6 bases). CDR3 length equals 14 residues. V was shortened by 1 base and J by 5 bases, with 10 bases between the two germline ends. Germline V gene lookup returns CDR1 KGHDR and CDR2 SFDVKD. The CDR3 is CATSDFSGGETQYF. The CDR3 nucleotides read TGTGCCACCAGTGATTTTAGTGGGGGGGAGACCCAGTACTTC.

The chain combines TRBV11-3 with TRBJ2-2; D is possibly TRBD1 (6 bases). The ends were cut back, 6 bases at V and 4 bases at J, with 15 bases in the middle. CDR1 is SGHNT and CDR2 is YENEEA in the germline V gene. This CDR3 spans 15 amino acids. CDR3 region: CASRAQGASTGELFF. The CDR3 nucleotides are TGTGCCAGCAGAGCACAGGGTGCTAGCACCGGGGAGCTGTTTTTT.

The chain combines TRBV2 with TRBJ1-5; TRBD1 aligns across 12 bases. Unmatched junction bases numbered 5, after V lost 4 bases and J lost 7 bases. Germline-derived CDR1 and CDR2 are SNHLY and FYNNEI. The CDR3 runs to 15 residues. As DNA, the CDR3 is TGTGCCAGCAGTGGATCCGGGACAGGGGGCCAGCCCCAGCATTTT. It yields the protein CASSGSGTGGQPQHF.

This clone was recorded only once. J is TRBJ1-5 and V is TRBV3-1 (or the pseudogene TRBV3-2); D is perhaps TRBD1 (5 bases). Germline CDR1 and CDR2: LGHDT and YNNKEL (reference sequence). This CDR3 has 15 residues. V was pared by 1 base and J by 3 bases, with 10 bases between. In DNA form, the CDR3 reads TGTGCCAGCAGCCAAGCAGGGCAGAACAATCAGCCCCAGCATTTT. Its protein is CASSQAGQNNQPQHF.

The rearrangement uses TRBV3-1 (or the pseudogene TRBV3-2) and TRBJ1-1, with unresolved D. Per the germline V gene, CDR1 is LGHDT and CDR2 is YNNKEL (reference sequence). Trimming stripped 0 bases from V and 7 bases from J, with 9 bases between. The CDR3 spans 13 residues. The CDR3 DNA is TGTGCCAGCAGCCAAGAGGGAGCGGGTGAAGCTTTCTTT. Protein sequence: CASSQEGAGEAFF.

The V call is TRBV6-6, the J call TRBJ2-5, with 8 bases that match TRBD1. Per germline, CDR1 MNHNY and CDR2 SVGAGI (reference sequence). The V and J ends lost 0 bases and 3 bases, in that order; junction bases with no gene match: 6. The length of the CDR3 is 16 residues. This chain's CDR3 is CASSYSIGQGEETQYF. The CDR3 DNA reads as TGTGCCAGCAGTTACTCGATCGGACAGGGAGAAGAGACCCAGTACTTC.

V and J are TRBV5-4 and TRBJ2-2; 11 bases are a match to TRBD2. The CDR3 covers 16 residues. The V and J ends lost 0 bases and 6 bases, in that order; junction bases with no gene match: 4. From germline, CDR1 is SGHNT and CDR2 YYREEE (reference sequence). The CDR3 sequence is CASSLAGTSGPGELFF. In DNA, the CDR3 is TGTGCCAGCAGCTTGGCCGGGACTAGCGGCCCCGGGGAGCTGTTTTTT.

The chain has TRBV5-4 and TRBJ2-2; 7 positions match TRBD1. The length of the CDR3 is 14 residues. V lost 3 bases and J lost 2; bases outside the gene matches: 1. Germline values: CDR1 SGHNT, CDR2 YYREEE (reference sequence). Written as DNA, the CDR3 is TGTGCCAGCAGCTGGGACAGCAACACCGGGGAGCTGTTTTTT. It specifies CASSWDSNTGELFF. The whole variable domain, remainder taken from reference TRBV5-4 and TRBJ2-2, is ETGVTQSPTHLIKTRGQQVTLRCSSQSGHNTVSWYQQALGQGPQFIFQYYREEENGRGNFPPRFSGLQFPNYSSELNVNALELDDSALYLCASSWDSNTGELFFGEGSRLTVL.

The chain has TRBV28 and TRBJ1-1; possibly TRBD1 for D (5 bases). The CDR3 extends over 12 amino acids. CDR1 MDHEN and CDR2 SYDVKM come from the germline V gene. V dropped 6 bases and J dropped 5 bases, with 10 bases sitting between them. The CDR3 here is CASSRQITEAFF. The CDR3 bases are TGTGCCAGCAGCCGACAGATTACTGAAGCTTTCTTT.

The chain employs TRBV18 and TRBJ1-1; no clear D. CDR1 KGHSH and CDR2 LQKENI come from the germline V gene. The CDR3 contains 14 residues. V was pared by 2 bases and J by 0 bases, with 7 bases between. The CDR3 DNA sequence: TGTGCCAGCTCACCATGGGAGATGAACACTGAAGCTTTCTTT. Translation gives CASSPWEMNTEAFF.

CDR3 sequence (DNA): TGTGCCAGCAGCGAAACAGGGATGAACACTGAAGCTTTCTTT. It is translated as CASSETGMNTEAFF. The rearrangement links TRBV7-9 to TRBJ1-1; possibly TRBD1 for D (6 bases). Germline CDR1 reads SEHNR; CDR2 reads FQNEAQ (reference sequence). CDR3 size: 14 residues. The V end was cut by 5 bases, the J end by 0 bases, with 10 bases between.

The rearrangement joins TRBV7-9 to TRBJ1-3; TRBD1 agrees at 7 bases. The CDR3 has 13 amino acids. J lost 6 bases, V lost 7 bases, and 6 bases had no gene match. CDR1 is SEHNR and CDR2 is FQNEAQ in the germline V gene (reference sequence). The CDR3 coding sequence is TGTGCCAGCATCCTAGGGGGCAAAAACACCATATATTTT. Protein product: CASILGGKNTIYF.